This TCR beta chain was captured by sequencing in a study of blood T cell repertoires in COVID-19. Study-wide context: Donors in the United States, Italy and Spain gave samples during acute or convalescent COVID-19. The analysed material was cDNA or gDNA that came from T cells, B-cell-depleted T cells, or PBMCs.

This clone was counted a few times. V lost 3 bases and J 5 bases, leaving 17 bases between the germline ends. Germline CDR1 reads MDHEN; CDR2 reads SYDVKM. This CDR3 has 15 amino acids. Original data processing: How many nucleated cells were present was estimated from reference gene primer amplification. Clones were sequenced by immunoSEQ multiplex PCR, and TCRdb holds only the in-frame ones, with some missing. For V, J and clone size, that table is used; D and trimming come from the DNA. The table shows more than 95,000 clones, with about 80% occurring only once. Input material: peripheral blood. V is TRBV28 and J is TRBJ2-7; tentative D call: TRBD1 (6 bases). The source is a man between 65 and 85 years old with acute or convalescent COVID-19. This chain's CDR3 is CASSFFDQGNDEQYF. In DNA, the CDR3 is TGTGCCAGCAGTTTTTTCGACCAGGGGAACGACGAGCAGTACTTC.